A single sample is the source of the 10 T cell receptor beta chains below, sequenced in a study of T cells expressing NK-cell markers. After re-calling the 5' RACE reads, TCRdb lists one entry per CDR3 protein, DNA absent. The specimen's table records roughly 160,000 distinct CDR3 sequences. Sequenced sample: blood T cells: a sorted CD56 or NKG2C T cell subset, CD4+ or CD8+ T cells, or bulk PBMC T cells (not recorded which). These receptors all stem from a woman between 18 and 70 years old in good health.

CDR3 residues: CASSYSVGFRGYTF. The V and J genes are TRBV6-5 and TRBJ1-2. The CDR3 runs to 14 residues. The germline V gene has CDR1 MNHEY and CDR2 SVGAGI.

The chain has TRBV4-2 and TRBJ2-7; the TCRdb call, TRBD1, lacks DNA for checking. CDR1 and CDR2 from the germline V gene are LGHNA and YNFKEQ. This CDR3 contains 15 residues. The CDR3 sequence is CASSRQGGPSYEQYF.

The chain couples TRBV4-1 to TRBJ1-6. Germline V gene sequence: CDR1 MGHRA, CDR2 YSYEKL. CDR3 size: 14 residues. The CDR3: CASSQQGPNSPLHF.

CDR3: CASSPTDRGTEAFF. The chain uses TRBV5-1 and TRBJ1-1; there is no DNA to check the TCRdb D call of TRBD1. The CDR3 consists of 14 residues. Germline CDR1 and CDR2: SGHRS and YFSETQ.

The chain joins TRBV27 to TRBJ2-7; the TCRdb D gene call, TRBD1, has no DNA to confirm it. There are 15 residues in the CDR3. Germline V gives CDR1 MNHEY, CDR2 SMNVEV (reference sequence). CDR3 region: CASSPLQGWSYEQYF.

V and J are TRBV20-1 and TRBJ2-7; TCRdb reports TRBD1, a call that lacks DNA to check it against. CDR3 length equals 17 residues. The germline V gene encodes CDR1 DFQATT and CDR2 SNEGSKA (reference sequence). The CDR3 spells CSARDRTGALSHYEQYF.

This chain links TRBV7-9 with TRBJ1-1; TCRdb outputs TRBD1, but without DNA this stays unchecked. Germline CDR1 reads SEHNR; CDR2 reads FQNEAQ (reference sequence). The CDR3 totals 15 residues. CDR3 sequence: CASSLATGVNTEAFF.

J is TRBJ1-4 and V is TRBV20-1; the D gene TCRdb calls, TRBD1, cannot be checked with no DNA. Germline CDR1 is DFQATT and CDR2 is SNEGSKA (reference sequence). The CDR3 spans 14 residues. The chain's CDR3 is CSASTGTGHEKLFF.

This chain connects TRBV7-3 to TRBJ2-7; the TRBD1 assignment by TCRdb is unverifiable without DNA. This CDR3 has 15 amino acids. Germline V gene sequence: CDR1 SGHTA, CDR2 FQGTGA. CDR3 protein: CASSLIGGEGSEQYF.

The chain combines TRBV20-1 with TRBJ1-1. Germline assignment: CDR1 DFQATT and CDR2 SNEGSKA (reference sequence). This CDR3 has 13 amino acids. The CDR3 here is CSAHGGRAAEAFF.